One and the same sample provided the 28 T cell receptor beta chains below, sequenced in a study of shared clonotypes between healthy human individuals. Clones were sequenced by immunoSEQ multiplex PCR, and TCRdb holds only the in-frame ones, with some missing. The sample has some 1,100,000 clones; about 84% are singletons. Sample: memory CD4+ T cells from PBMCs. Stated subset: CD45RA-negative fraction. The receptors derive from a man between 18 and 35 years old in good health. Some clones in this sample may be carry-over from other donors' samples.

The CDR3 coding sequence is TGTGCCACCGACTTCGTGGGAGGGCCGGGGGAGACCCAGTACTTC. It translates to CATDFVGGPGETQYF. The gene calls are TRBV7-2 and TRBJ2-5; 7 bases agree with TRBD2. There are 15 residues in the CDR3. Germline values: CDR1 SGHTA, CDR2 FQGNSA. After removal of 10 bases from V and 5 bases from J, the junction contained 16 bases not matched to a gene.

V and J are TRBV28 and TRBJ2-3; 14 nucleotides align to TRBD2. The CDR3 extends over 17 amino acids. The V gene end was trimmed by 5 bases and the J gene end by 4 bases; junction bases not matched to a gene: 8. Germline CDR1 is MDHEN and CDR2 is SYDVKM. CDR3 nucleotide sequence: TGTGCCAGCAGTCCGCGGACTAGCGGGAGGTGGGCAGATACGCAGTATTTT. This translates into CASSPRTSGRWADTQYF.

The V and J genes are TRBV5-4 and TRBJ1-2; D uncertain. The length of the CDR3 is 13 residues. The germline V gene encodes CDR1 SGHNT and CDR2 YYREEE (reference sequence). The V end was cut by 4 bases, the J end by 0 bases, with 7 bases between. The CDR3 sequence: CASSPDANYGYTF. CDR3 in DNA: TGTGCCAGCAGCCCTGACGCTAACTATGGCTACACCTTC.

The gene calls are TRBV7-8 and TRBJ2-5; TRBD1 is a possible D gene (6 bases). The CDR3 runs to 15 residues. V was cut by 3 bases and J by 2 bases, with 13 bases left in between. Germline CDR1 is SGHVS and CDR2 is FQNEAQ. CDR3: CASSFRGTVQETQYF. The CDR3 DNA reads as TGTGCCAGCAGCTTCAGGGGCACAGTTCAAGAGACCCAGTACTTC.

This clone was detected only a few times. J is TRBJ1-4 and V is TRBV19; 9 nucleotides agree with TRBD1. This CDR3 contains 17 residues. The trim removed 6 bases at V and 7 bases at J, leaving 15 bases unmatched. CDR1 is LNHDA, CDR2 SQIVND, per germline (reference sequence). CDR3 coding DNA: TGTGCCAGTAGCGCCCCCCGGGACAGGGCCCGGCGTGAAAAACTGTTTTTT. It codes for CASSAPRDRARREKLFF.

The chain has TRBV5-4 and TRBJ1-2; D possibly corresponds to TRBD1 (5 bases). Germline V gives CDR1 SGHNT, CDR2 YYREEE (reference sequence). CDR3 length: 17 residues. V lost 2 bases and J lost 4, with 21 bases in between. The CDR3 reads CASSLTSGAPSSYGYTF. CDR3 nucleotides: TGTGCCAGCAGCTTAACATCCGGGGCGCCGAGCAGCTATGGCTACACCTTC.

The CDR3 coding sequence is TGTGCCAGCAGTTGGGGACGCCCTGCCTACGAGCAGTACTTC. Translated: CASSWGRPAYEQYF. The chain uses TRBV28 and TRBJ2-7, with D possibly being TRBD1 or TRBD2 (5 bases each). V was clipped by 4 bases and J by 2 bases, with 12 bases between them. The CDR3 consists of 14 residues. The germline V gene has CDR1 MDHEN and CDR2 SYDVKM.

This rearrangement joins TRBV5-6 to TRBJ2-5; D may match TRBD1 or TRBD2 (6 bases each). Germline V gives CDR1 SGHDT, CDR2 YYEEEE. The CDR3 is 14 amino acids. V was clipped by 4 bases and J by 5 bases, with 15 bases between them. The CDR3 DNA sequence: TGTGCCAGCAGCCCGTTCGGGGGCTGGGAGACCCAGTACTTC. Amino acid sequence: CASSPFGGWETQYF. The variable domain in full, completed from reference TRBV5-6 and TRBJ2-5, reads DAGVTQSPTHLIKTRGQQVTLRCSPKSGHDTVSWYQQALGQGPQFIFQYYEEEERQRGNFPDRFSGHQFPNYSSELNVNALLLGDSALYLCASSPFGGWETQYFGPGTRLLVL.

This clone showed up just a few times. This chain links TRBV28 with TRBJ2-7, with D uncertain. The V gene's germline CDR1 is MDHEN and CDR2 SYDVKM. The CDR3 loop spans 14 amino acids. Trimming shortened V by 5 bases and J by 6 bases, and 17 bases separated the two germline ends. CDR3: CASSPVWANGEQYF. The CDR3 DNA reads as TGTGCCAGCAGTCCCGTCTGGGCGAATGGCGAGCAGTACTTC. Complete variable domain (other parts from reference TRBV28 and TRBJ2-7): DVKVTQSSRYLVKRTGEKVFLECVQDMDHENMFWYRQDPGLGLRLIYFSYDVKMKEKGDIPEGYSVSREKKERFSLILESASTNQTSMYLCASSPVWANGEQYFGPGTRLTVT.

The chain recombines TRBV5-1 with TRBJ2-1; TRBD1 matches at 7 bases. V trimming: 2 bases; J trimming: 6 bases; junction bases outside the gene matches: 5. The germline V gene encodes CDR1 SGHRS and CDR2 YFSETQ. CDR3 length equals 14 residues. The CDR3 here is CASSFGDSSNEQFF. The CDR3 coding sequence is TGCGCCAGCAGCTTCGGGGACAGCAGCAATGAGCAGTTCTTC.

Of note for this clone: Other DNA variants within this sample encode the same CDR3. The chain couples TRBV5-1 to TRBJ2-7; maybe TRBD1 (5 bases). This CDR3 comprises 14 residues. Germline V CDR1 and CDR2: SGHRS, YFSETQ. The V gene lost 0 bases and the J gene lost 3 bases, with 10 bases spanning the gap. CDR3 sequence reads: CASSLGQGYYEQYF. The CDR3 DNA reads as TGCGCCAGCAGCTTGGGGCAGGGCTACTACGAGCAGTACTTC.

The DNA of the CDR3 is TGTGCCAGCAGCGTAGGAGCAGACCGTCTAGCCAAAAACATTCAGTACTTC. Its translation: CASSVGADRLAKNIQYF. This chain uses TRBV9 with TRBJ2-4, with D unclear. The V gene lost 0 bases and the J gene lost 0 bases, with 13 bases spanning the gap. CDR1 is SGDLS, CDR2 YYNGEE, per germline. The CDR3 covers 17 residues. Combining the CDR3 with reference TRBV9 and TRBJ2-4 gives the whole variable domain DSGVTQTPKHLITATGQRVTLRCSPRSGDLSVYWYQQSLDQGLQFLIQYYNGEERAKGNILERFSAQQFPDLHSELNLSSLELGDSALYFCASSVGADRLAKNIQYFGAGTRLSVL.

This chain uses TRBV10-3 with TRBJ1-2, with 7 nucleotides matching TRBD1. This CDR3 contains 15 residues. The V gene's germline CDR1 is ENHRY and CDR2 SYGVKD. After removal of 8 bases from V and 4 bases from J, the junction contained 13 bases not matched to a gene. For the CDR3, the DNA is TGTGCCATCGGGGACAGCGAAACTACCTCCTATGGCTACACCTTC. This gives the protein CAIGDSETTSYGYTF.

This clone came up once. The gene calls are TRBV5-6 and TRBJ1-5; tentatively, D is TRBD1 (5 bases). Germline-derived CDR1 and CDR2 are SGHDT and YYEEEE. CDR3 length: 16 residues. V lost 1 base and J 0 bases, leaving 11 bases between the germline ends. CDR3 coding DNA: TGTGCCAGCAGCTTGAAAGGGGACTATAGCAATCAGCCCCAGCATTTT. This codes for CASSLKGDYSNQPQHF.

The chain is built from TRBV10-3 and TRBJ2-4; weak D call: TRBD1 (6 bases). Between the trimmed V and J ends, which lost 7 bases and 6 bases, there was a span of 16 bases. This CDR3 comprises 14 residues. From germline, CDR1 is ENHRY and CDR2 SYGVKD. The CDR3, as DNA: TGTGCCATCAACGAACAGGGTCTACGAAACATTCAGTACTTC. It translates to CAINEQGLRNIQYF.

The chain combines TRBV6-6 with TRBJ2-3; 13 nucleotides match TRBD2. Germline CDR1 is MNHNY and CDR2 is SVGAGI (reference sequence). J lost 6 bases, V lost 2 bases, and 5 bases had no gene match. The CDR3 has 16 residues. The CDR3 DNA sequence: TGTGCCAGCAGTTACGGGCGGACTAGCGGGAGTGATACGCAGTATTTT. It encodes CASSYGRTSGSDTQYF.

The chain recombines TRBV27 with TRBJ2-1, with D tentatively TRBD1 or TRBD2 (6 bases each). The CDR3 extends over 13 amino acids. Trimming shortened V by 5 bases and J by 9 bases, and 14 bases separated the two germline ends. The germline V gene has CDR1 MNHEY and CDR2 SMNVEV (reference sequence). The CDR3 sequence: CASSRGGPGEQFF. CDR3 bases: TGTGCCAGCAGTCGAGGGGGGCCTGGTGAGCAGTTCTTC.

The V gene is TRBV5-1, the J gene TRBJ1-1; 8 bases are a match to TRBD1. Germline-derived CDR1 and CDR2 are SGHRS and YFSETQ. After removal of 4 bases from V and 7 bases from J, the junction contained 6 bases not matched to a gene. The CDR3 totals 13 residues. CDR3 nucleotide sequence: TGCGCCAGCAGCCTAAGGACAGGGATTGAAGCTTTCTTT. The encoded protein is CASSLRTGIEAFF.

The V and J genes are TRBV7-7 and TRBJ2-5; 9 nucleotides align to TRBD2. V lost 1 base to trimming and J lost 0 bases; unmatched junction nucleotides: 9. The CDR3 length is 18 residues. Per the germline V gene, CDR1 is SSHAT and CDR2 is FNYEAQ (reference sequence). The CDR3 sequence is CASSLVPSGITYQETQYF. CDR3 nucleotides: TGTGCCAGCAGCTTAGTTCCTAGCGGGATTACTTACCAAGAGACCCAGTACTTC. Filled out from reference TRBV7-7 and TRBJ2-5, the complete variable domain reads GAGVSQSPRYKVTKRGQDVTLRCDPISSHATLYWYQQALGQGPEFLTYFNYEAQPDKSGLPSDRFSAERPEGSISTLTIQRTEQRDSAMYRCASSLVPSGITYQETQYFGPGTRLLVL.

V gene TRBV19 combines with J gene TRBJ1-2; D ambiguous. From germline, CDR1 is LNHDA and CDR2 SQIVND (reference sequence). The CDR3 has 13 residues. V was clipped by 3 bases and J by 6 bases, with 11 bases between them. The CDR3 protein is CASSILPLHGYTF. Written as DNA, the CDR3 is TGTGCCAGTAGTATTTTACCACTCCATGGCTACACCTTC.

This clone appeared once. This CDR3 is CASSWTGQVRLDEQYF. Here the CDR3 DNA reads TGCGCCAGCAGCTGGACCGGCCAAGTGAGGTTGGACGAGCAGTACTTC. The V call is TRBV5-1, the J call TRBJ2-7; D remains unclear. The CDR3 extends over 16 amino acids. The germline gives CDR1 SGHRS, CDR2 YFSETQ. Trimming shortened V by 3 bases and J by 5 bases, and 21 bases separated the two germline ends. Filled out from reference TRBV5-1 and TRBJ2-7, the complete variable domain reads KAGVTQTPRYLIKTRGQQVTLSCSPISGHRSVSWYQQTPGQGLQFLFEYFSETQRNKGNFPGRFSGRQFSNSRSEMNVSTLELGDSALYLCASSWTGQVRLDEQYFGPGTRLTVT.

This chain joins TRBV5-3 and TRBJ2-7, with unresolved D. TRBV5-3 is noted as an ORF with a role that remains uncertain. The CDR3 has 14 residues. Trimming removed 4 bases at V and 1 base at J, with 12 bases between. For the CDR3, the DNA is TGTGCCAGAAGCCTCGTCGCCGGGTCCTACGAGCAGTACTTC. Encoded protein: CARSLVAGSYEQYF.

This clone was seen a few times. The chain couples TRBV13 to TRBJ2-7; the match to TRBD2 covers 14 bases. The junction had 3 bases not matched to a gene; V was cut back by 5 bases and J by 3 bases. Germline loops: CDR1 PRHDT, CDR2 FYEKMQ (reference sequence). CDR3 length equals 15 residues. The CDR3 spells CASSRTSGGLYEQYF. CDR3 bases: TGTGCCAGCAGCCGGACTAGCGGGGGGCTCTACGAGCAGTACTTC.

With respect to this clone: One base separates it from a far larger clone, so it is likely a read error. The sample holds other DNA sequences that translate to the same CDR3. This sequence joins TRBV28 and TRBJ2-3; D is unresolved. The CDR3 is 13 amino acids. V was clipped by 5 bases and J by 0 bases, with 6 bases between them. Germline V gene lookup returns CDR1 MDHEN and CDR2 SYDVKM. In DNA, the CDR3 is TGTGCCAGCAGTCTGGACAGCACAGATACGCAGTATTTT. It encodes CASSLDSTDTQYF.

The V and J genes are TRBV19 and TRBJ2-5; no firm D call. V lost 3 bases and J lost 7, with 21 bases in between. The germline V gene encodes CDR1 LNHDA and CDR2 SQIVND (reference sequence). This CDR3 region has 16 residues. CDR3 residues: CASSISYTATVGTQYF. In DNA form, the CDR3 reads TGTGCCAGTAGTATCTCTTATACAGCCACTGTTGGGACCCAGTACTTC. The full variable domain, with the rest looked up from reference TRBV19 and TRBJ2-5, is DGGITQSPKYLFRKEGQNVTLSCEQNLNHDAMYWYRQDPGQGLRLIYYSQIVNDFQKGDIAEGYSVSREKKESFPLTVTSAQKNPTAFYLCASSISYTATVGTQYFGPGTRLLVL.

This chain connects TRBV7-9 to TRBJ2-5; D gene unclear. Trimming cost V 5 bases and J 7 bases, with 11 bases left between them. Germline CDR1 SEHNR, CDR2 FQNEAQ (reference sequence). The length of the CDR3 is 12 residues. The CDR3 loop reads CASSQGSGTQYF. CDR3 bases: TGTGCCAGCAGCCAAGGGTCAGGGACCCAGTACTTC.

This clone was detected many times. The chain couples TRBV7-9 to TRBJ2-3, with D perhaps matching TRBD2 (6 bases). The CDR3 contains 15 residues. Trimming left V 1 base short and J 4 bases short, with 12 bases between. The germline V gene encodes CDR1 SEHNR and CDR2 FQNEAQ (reference sequence). CDR3 DNA sequence: TGTGCCAGCAGCTTAGACGGGAGTGGGTCAGATACGCAGTATTTT. The encoded protein is CASSLDGSGSDTQYF.

This chain links TRBV29-1 with TRBJ2-2; the D gene is possibly TRBD1 (5 bases). From germline, CDR1 is SQVTM and CDR2 ANQGSEA. The CDR3 runs to 11 residues. CDR3 nucleotides: TGCAGTGCTGGGGCTCTCGGGGAGCTGTTTTTT. It translates to CSAGALGELFF.